These 2 T cell receptor beta chains share one sample of origin, sequenced in a study of PD-L1 blockade in urothelial cancer. TCRdb's table, derived via immunoSEQ multiplex PCR, lists solely in-frame clones and lacks some. The table lists roughly 30,000 clones, more than 75% of them singletons, with approximately 1.8% in the top ten. The material was PBMCs, obtained around atezolizumab (anti-PD-L1) treatment. The receptors shown here come from a man aged 45-65 years with urothelial cancer.

This clone was seen a handful of times. The chain couples TRBV5-6 to TRBJ1-6; TRBD1 agrees at 8 bases. The V gene end was trimmed by 1 base and the J gene end by 10 bases; junction bases not matched to a gene: 4. CDR1 and CDR2 (germline): SGHDT, YYEEEE. The CDR3 runs to 14 residues. As DNA, the CDR3 is TGTGCCAGCAGCTTGTGGACAGGGAGATCACCCCTCCACTTT. This encodes CASSLWTGRSPLHF.

The chain joins TRBV10-3 to TRBJ2-5; D perhaps matches TRBD1 (7 bases). The V and J ends lost 2 bases and 5 bases respectively, with 9 bases between them. Germline V CDR1 and CDR2: ENHRY, SYGVKD. This CDR3 has 13 amino acids. The CDR3 DNA is TGTGCCATCAGTGAGCAGGGGGGTGAGACCCAGTACTTC. As protein: CAISEQGGETQYF.